A selection of T cell receptor beta chains follows, all from one sample in a study of vaccination and CD4 T cells after COVID-19. TCRdb used MiXCR to reprocess the PCR reads, holding one entry per CDR3 protein. This sample has under 25,000 distinct CDR3 sequences, with 60% found just once. Which antigens these TCRs recognize remains unknown. The input for sequencing was CD4+ T cells from blood, cultured in vitro, taken after SARS-CoV-2 vaccination. These receptors came from a human donor who received a COVID-19 vaccine. Each CDR3 is given with its conserved first and last residue. A D gene is named only where the DNA matches it firmly. Clone size is not always given. Where it is, it says once, few, many or a class for expanded clones.

clone size: few; D gene: NA; V gene: TRBV6-1; J gene: TRBJ1-2; CDR3 protein: CASSEDGRYGYTF; CDR3 DNA: TGTGCCAGCAGTGAGGACGGACGATATGGCTACACCTTC
clone size: NA; D gene: NA; V gene: TRBV7-2; J gene: TRBJ2-2; CDR3 protein: CASSLGAGSGELFF; CDR3 DNA: TGTGCCAGCAGCTTAGGGGCAGGATCCGGGGAGCTGTTTTTT
clone size: NA; D gene: NA; V gene: TRBV24-1; J gene: TRBJ2-3; CDR3 protein: CATGTRGVGGDTQYF; CDR3 DNA: TGTGCCACCGGAACGAGGGGGGTAGGGGGAGATACGCAGTATTTT
clone size: NA; D gene: TRBD2; V gene: TRBV24-1; J gene: TRBJ2-4; CDR3 protein: CATCSGGRKNIQYF; CDR3 DNA: TGTGCCACCTGTAGCGGGGGGCGTAAAAACATTCAGTACTTC
clone size: NA; D gene: NA; V gene: TRBV7-9; J gene: TRBJ2-4; CDR3 protein: CASSLESDIQYF; CDR3 DNA: TGTGCCAGCAGCTTAGAGTCCGACATTCAGTACTTC
clone size: once; D gene: TRBD1; V gene: TRBV30; J gene: TRBJ1-5; CDR3 protein: CAWSLGQGGQPQHF; CDR3 DNA: TGTGCCTGGAGCTTGGGACAGGGTGGTCAGCCCCAGCATTTT
clone size: NA; D gene: NA; V gene: TRBV24-1; J gene: TRBJ1-2; CDR3 protein: CATSDSRSGSGYTF; CDR3 DNA: TGTGCCACCAGTGATTCCCGGTCCGGGTCCGGCTACACCTTC
clone size: NA; D gene: TRBD2; V gene: TRBV7-9; J gene: TRBJ2-7; CDR3 protein: CASSLWGGEQYF; CDR3 DNA: TGTGCCAGCAGCTTATGGGGGGGCGAGCAGTACTTC
clone size: NA; D gene: NA; V gene: TRBV4-2; J gene: TRBJ1-1; CDR3 protein: CASSLRGNTEAFF; CDR3 DNA: TGTGCCAGCAGCCTCAGGGGGAACACTGAAGCTTTCTTT
clone size: NA; D gene: NA; V gene: TRBV12-3/TRBV12-4; J gene: TRBJ1-2; CDR3 protein: CASSPYRPYANYGYTF; CDR3 DNA: TGTGCCAGCAGTCCGTACAGACCGTACGCCAACTATGGCTACACCTTC
clone size: NA; D gene: TRBD1; V gene: TRBV20-1; J gene: TRBJ2-7; CDR3 protein: CSAAGGSYEQYF; CDR3 DNA: TGCAGTGCCGCAGGGGGCTCGTACGAGCAGTACTTC
clone size: NA; D gene: TRBD1; V gene: TRBV2; J gene: TRBJ2-5; CDR3 protein: CASKGDSGETQYF; CDR3 DNA: TGTGCCAGCAAGGGGGACAGTGGAGAGACCCAGTACTTC
clone size: NA; D gene: TRBD1; V gene: TRBV5-1; J gene: TRBJ1-2; CDR3 protein: CASSLTVDREVDGYTF; CDR3 DNA: TGCGCCAGCAGCTTGACAGTGGACAGGGAAGTCGATGGCTACACCTTC
clone size: once; D gene: TRBD2; V gene: TRBV11-3; J gene: TRBJ2-3; CDR3 protein: CASSLGSSGVRTQYF; CDR3 DNA: TGTGCCAGCAGCTTAGGGTCTAGCGGGGTACGTACGCAGTATTTT
clone size: few; D gene: NA; V gene: TRBV7-3; J gene: TRBJ2-1; CDR3 protein: CASSTGGNNEQFF; CDR3 DNA: TGTGCCAGCAGCACCGGGGGTAACAATGAGCAGTTCTTC
clone size: NA; D gene: TRBD2; V gene: TRBV20-1; J gene: TRBJ2-5; CDR3 protein: CSARESLASQETQYF; CDR3 DNA: TGCAGTGCTAGGGAATCACTAGCGAGTCAAGAGACCCAGTACTTC
clone size: NA; D gene: NA; V gene: TRBV7-9; J gene: TRBJ1-6; CDR3 protein: CASSSSLDGFSYNSPLHF; CDR3 DNA: TGTGCCAGCAGCTCCTCCTTAGACGGATTCTCCTATAATTCACCCCTCCACTTT
clone size: NA; D gene: NA; V gene: TRBV6-1; J gene: TRBJ1-3; CDR3 protein: CASSERAQGSGNTIYF; CDR3 DNA: TGTGCCAGCAGTGAAAGGGCTCAGGGCTCTGGAAACACCATATATTTT